This T cell receptor (beta chain) is from a study of OX40 agonist ivuxolimab in advanced cancers. About the study: Eligibility rules accepted prior anti-PD-1, anti-PD-L1 or anti-CTLA-4 therapy, and approximately 40% had some.

The CDR3 is made up of 15 amino acids. CDR1 and CDR2 (germline): SGHTA, FQGNSA. The ends were cut back, 1 base at V and 11 bases at J, with 20 bases in the middle. Points from the study as a whole: At 0.1-3.0 mg/kg, partial responders had clonal expansion among the lowest observed. Clonal expansion from baseline to week 6 occurred in both CD4+ and CD8+ T cells.

Repertoires were generated with immunoSEQ multiplex PCR, while TCRdb's copy carries only in-frame clones and drops some. This sample has 60,000 to 70,000 clones, with 65% to 90% found just once. About this clone: The antigen remains undetermined.

The receptor was isolated from an adult with an advanced solid tumor such as melanoma, head and neck, liver or kidney cancer. The sequencing here drew on CD4+ or CD8+ T cells sorted from blood, taken in a trial of the OX40 agonist ivuxolimab. The chain employs TRBV7-2 and TRBJ2-5; D may correspond to TRBD1 or TRBD2 (5 bases each). The CDR3 reads CASSLVAGTTDGQYF. For the CDR3, the DNA is TGTGCCAGCAGCTTAGTTGCAGGGACCACTGACGGGCAGTACTTC.